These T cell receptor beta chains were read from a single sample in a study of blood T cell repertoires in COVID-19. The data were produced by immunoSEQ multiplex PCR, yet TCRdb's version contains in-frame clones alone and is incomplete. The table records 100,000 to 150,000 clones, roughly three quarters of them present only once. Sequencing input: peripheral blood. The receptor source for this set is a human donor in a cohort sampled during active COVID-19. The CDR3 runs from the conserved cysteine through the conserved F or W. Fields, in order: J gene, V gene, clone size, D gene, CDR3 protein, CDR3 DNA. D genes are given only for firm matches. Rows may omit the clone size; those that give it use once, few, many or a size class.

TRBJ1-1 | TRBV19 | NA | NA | CASSPHGTEAFF | TGTGCCAGTAGTCCCCATGGGACAGAAGCTTTCTTT
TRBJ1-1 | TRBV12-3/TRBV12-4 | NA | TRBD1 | CASSRGTATEAFF | TGTGCCAGCAGCCGGGGGACAGCCACTGAAGCTTTCTTT
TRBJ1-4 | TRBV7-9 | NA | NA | CASSPGTATNEKLFF | TGTGCCAGCAGCCCAGGGACTGCAACTAATGAAAAACTGTTTTTT
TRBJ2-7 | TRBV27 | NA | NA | CASSLQGRGYEQYF | TGTGCCAGCAGTTTGCAGGGTAGGGGCTACGAGCAGTACTTC
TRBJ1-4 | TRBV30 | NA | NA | CAWRVGLLAEKLFF | TGTGCCTGGAGAGTCGGACTTTTAGCTGAAAAACTGTTTTTT
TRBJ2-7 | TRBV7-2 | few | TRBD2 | CASSPSGGSYEQYF | TGTGCCAGCAGCCCGTCGGGAGGCTCCTACGAGCAGTACTTC
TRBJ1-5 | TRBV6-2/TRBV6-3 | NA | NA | CASSWATNQPQHF | TGTGCCAGCAGTTGGGCCACCAACCAGCCCCAGCATTTT
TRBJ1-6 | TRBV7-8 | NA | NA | CASSLDWGNNSPLHF | TGTGCCAGCAGCTTAGATTGGGGCAATAATTCACCCCTCCACTTT
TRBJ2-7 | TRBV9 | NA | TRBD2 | CASSVEVLAGRYEQYF | TGTGCCAGCAGCGTAGAAGTACTAGCGGGAAGGTACGAGCAGTACTTC
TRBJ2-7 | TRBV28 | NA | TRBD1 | CASSGDRASYEQYF | TGTGCCAGCAGTGGGGACAGGGCATCCTACGAGCAGTACTTC
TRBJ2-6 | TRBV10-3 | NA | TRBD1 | CAISAGQGVSGANVLTF | TGTGCCATCAGTGCGGGACAGGGGGTCTCTGGGGCCAACGTCCTGACTTTC
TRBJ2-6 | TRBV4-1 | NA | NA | CASSLVSGANVLTF | TGCGCCAGCAGCCTCGTCTCTGGGGCCAACGTCCTGACTTTC
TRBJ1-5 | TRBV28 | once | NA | CASNVGGGGNQPQHF | TGTGCCAGCAATGTCGGGGGGGGAGGCAATCAGCCCCAGCATTTT
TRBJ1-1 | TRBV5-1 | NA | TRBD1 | CASSLVGQGRKAFF | TGCGCCAGCAGCTTGGTGGGACAGGGTAGGAAAGCTTTCTTT
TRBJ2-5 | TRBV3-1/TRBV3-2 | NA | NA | CASSQERGWETQYF | TGTGCCAGCAGCCAAGAAAGGGGTTGGGAGACCCAGTACTTC
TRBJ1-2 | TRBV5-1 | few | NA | CASSSLWQGGYTF | TGCGCCAGCAGTTCGTTGTGGCAGGGCGGCTACACCTTC
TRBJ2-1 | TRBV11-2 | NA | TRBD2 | CASSPGLAGDPISYNEQFF | TGTGCCAGCAGCCCGGGACTAGCGGGAGACCCCATCTCCTACAATGAGCAGTTCTTC
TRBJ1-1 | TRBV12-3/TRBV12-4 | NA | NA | CASRRGGYTEAFF | TGTGCCAGCAGAAGGGGTGGATACACTGAAGCTTTCTTT
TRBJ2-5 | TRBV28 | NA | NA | CASSLTGLGGTQYF | TGTGCCAGCAGTTTGACGGGACTCGGGGGGACCCAGTACTTC
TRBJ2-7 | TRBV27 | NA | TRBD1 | CASSPRDSPYEQYF | TGTGCCAGCAGTCCCCGGGACAGTCCCTACGAGCAGTACTTC
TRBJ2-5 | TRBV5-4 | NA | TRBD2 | CASSLKAGEETQYF | TGTGCCAGCAGCTTAAAAGCGGGGGAAGAGACCCAGTACTTC
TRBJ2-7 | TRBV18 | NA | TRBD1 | CASSLTGTGGYEQYF | TGTGCCAGCTCACTTACCGGGACAGGGGGCTACGAGCAGTACTTC
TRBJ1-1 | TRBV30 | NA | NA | CAWTWPLQGWGTEAFF | TGTGCCTGGACCTGGCCCCTACAGGGCTGGGGCACTGAAGCTTTCTTT
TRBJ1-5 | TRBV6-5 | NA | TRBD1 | CASSLQGPGPQHF | TGTGCCAGCAGCCTACAGGGGCCCGGGCCCCAGCATTTT
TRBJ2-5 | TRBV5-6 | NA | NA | CASSPGWMRPQYF | TGTGCCAGCAGCCCCGGATGGATGAGGCCCCAGTACTTC
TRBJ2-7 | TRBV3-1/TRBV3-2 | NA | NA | CASSQYYEQYF | TGTGCCAGCAGCCAGTACTACGAGCAGTACTTC
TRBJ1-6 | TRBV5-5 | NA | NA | CASRRIRQNSPLHF | TGTGCCAGCAGACGAATTCGACAGAACTCACCCCTCCACTTT
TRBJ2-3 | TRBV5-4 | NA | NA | CASGRSGSTDTQYF | TGTGCCAGCGGGCGGAGCGGGAGCACAGATACGCAGTATTTT
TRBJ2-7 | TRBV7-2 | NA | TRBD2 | CASSLEGSSGIYEQYF | TGTGCCAGCAGCTTAGAGGGGTCTAGCGGAATTTACGAGCAGTACTTC
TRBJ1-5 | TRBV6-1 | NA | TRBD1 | CASSEAKTGGSNQPQHF | TGTGCCAGCAGTGAAGCTAAAACAGGGGGAAGCAATCAGCCCCAGCATTTT
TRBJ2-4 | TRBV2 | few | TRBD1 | CASSTGTDNIQYF | TGTGCCAGCAGCACCGGGACAGACAACATTCAGTACTTC
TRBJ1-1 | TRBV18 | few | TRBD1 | CASSPRTGPMNTEAFF | TGTGCCAGCTCACCTAGGACAGGCCCCATGAACACTGAAGCTTTCTTT
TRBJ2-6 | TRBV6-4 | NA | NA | CASSAGGGAGANVLTF | TGTGCCAGCAGTGCAGGAGGGGGGGCTGGGGCCAACGTCCTGACTTTC
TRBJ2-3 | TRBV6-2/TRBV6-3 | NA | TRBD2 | CASSTRGGAADTQYF | TGTGCCAGCAGTACCCGGGGGGGAGCGGCAGATACGCAGTATTTT
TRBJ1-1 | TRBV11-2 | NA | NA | CASSTTSANTEAFF | TGTGCCAGCAGCACAACAAGCGCGAACACTGAAGCTTTCTTT
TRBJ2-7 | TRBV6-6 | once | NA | CASSGGGYEQYF | TGTGCCAGCAGTGGGGGCGGGTACGAGCAGTACTTC
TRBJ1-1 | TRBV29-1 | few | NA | CSVARTMNTEAFF | TGCAGCGTAGCGCGCACCATGAACACTGAAGCTTTCTTT
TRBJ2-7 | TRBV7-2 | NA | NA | CASSLAVTSYEQYF | TGTGCCAGCAGCTTAGCGGTTACTAGCTACGAGCAGTACTTC
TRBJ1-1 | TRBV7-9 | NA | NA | CASSPERRATEAFF | TGTGCCAGCAGCCCCGAGAGGAGGGCAACTGAAGCTTTCTTT
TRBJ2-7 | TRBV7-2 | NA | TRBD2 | CASSLGGGSYEQYF | TGTGCCAGCAGCTTAGGCGGGGGCTCCTACGAGCAGTACTTC
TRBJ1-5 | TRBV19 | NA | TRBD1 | CASSPRQGSFRNQPQHF | TGTGCCAGTAGTCCTCGACAGGGAAGTTTTCGCAATCAGCCCCAGCATTTT
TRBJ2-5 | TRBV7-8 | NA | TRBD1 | CASSFQTGEIETQYF | TGTGCCAGCAGCTTCCAGACAGGGGAAATCGAGACCCAGTACTTC
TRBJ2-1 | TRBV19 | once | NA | CASSKAGSNEQFF | TGTGCCAGTAGTAAAGCGGGCAGCAATGAGCAGTTCTTC
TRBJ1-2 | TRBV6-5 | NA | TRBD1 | CASSRTGVYGYTF | TGTGCCAGCAGTAGGACAGGTGTTTATGGCTACACCTTC
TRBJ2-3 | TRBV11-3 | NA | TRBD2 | CASSLALAGFAGADTQYF | TGTGCCAGCAGCTTGGCACTAGCGGGATTTGCGGGTGCAGATACGCAGTATTTT